A single sample gave rise to the 9 T cell receptor beta chains below, sequenced in a study of post-analysis software for immune sequencing data. Overall study findings and caveats: Patients had higher frequencies than controls of about five TRBV segments, including TRBV5-6, TRBV5-1 and TRBV20-1.

The authors incorporated unique molecular identifiers into the TCR beta cDNA libraries. From the PCR reads, TCRdb called clonotypes with MiXCR, one entry per CDR3 protein. In the table there are approximately 730,000 distinct CDR3 sequences, less than 35% of which are singletons. No antigen has been assigned to these receptors. The sequenced sample consisted of blood. The receptors stem from a girl aged 10-17 years with multiple sclerosis.

In regard to this clonotype: The junction departs from the called germline gene at one end, perhaps through a read error. The gene calls are TRBV6-2 or TRBV6-3 and TRBJ2-4; D is uncertain. Looked up from germline, CDR1 is MNHEY and CDR2 is SVGEGT. There are 18 residues in the CDR3. CDR3 nucleotide sequence: TGTGCCAGCAGCTACTCGCGGCAGGACCCCTTAGCCAAAAACATTCAGTACTTC. It translates to CASSYSRQDPLAKNIQYF.

The rearrangement uses TRBV4-2 and TRBJ2-6, with 11 bases aligning to TRBD1. CDR1 is LGHNA and CDR2 is YNFKEQ in the germline V gene. The V segment lost 2 bases and the J segment 0 bases; nucleotides outside the gene matches: 6. The CDR3 spans 19 residues. CDR3 sequence reads: CASSQPDRGQLSGANVLTF. The CDR3 nucleotides read TGTGCCAGCAGCCAACCGGACAGGGGGCAACTCTCTGGGGCCAACGTCCTGACTTTC.

The chain employs TRBV28 and TRBJ1-6; weak D call: TRBD1 (6 bases). This CDR3 has 23 amino acids. Germline loops: CDR1 MDHEN, CDR2 SYDVKM. V was pared by 3 bases and J by 7 bases, with 37 bases between. CDR3: CASSFLGRSGGGSYREKNSPLHF. CDR3 nucleotide sequence: TGTGCCAGCAGTTTCCTCGGAAGGTCCGGGGGCGGTTCATATAGGGAGAAGAATTCACCCCTCCACTTT.

CDR3 DNA sequence: TGTGCCAGCAAGCCCCGGGACAGACTTACAGATACGCAGTATTTT. Translated, it gives CASKPRDRLTDTQYF. V usage is TRBV27 and J usage is TRBJ2-3; 7 nucleotides match TRBD1. The CDR3 length is 15 residues. Germline V gives CDR1 MNHEY, CDR2 SMNVEV (reference sequence). The trim removed 7 bases at V and 3 bases at J, leaving 10 bases unmatched.

This clonotype was seen repeatedly, ten times or more. The V and J genes are TRBV10-3 and TRBJ2-1; 13 nucleotides line up with TRBD2. Germline loops: CDR1 ENHRY, CDR2 SYGVKD. With 0 bases clipped from V and 13 bases from J, the junction kept 9 bases outside the gene matches. CDR3 length: 16 amino acids. The CDR3, as DNA: TGTGCCATCAGTGAGTCAACTGGGGGACTAGCGGGATCACAGTTCTTC. It encodes CAISESTGGLAGSQFF.

This clonotype was seen more than once but under ten times. CDR3 nucleotide sequence: TGTGCCAGCAGTCCCTACGAGGGAGATACGCAGTATTTT. It specifies CASSPYEGDTQYF. V gene TRBV6-2 or TRBV6-3 combines with J gene TRBJ2-3; tentative D call: TRBD2 (5 bases). The CDR3 has 13 amino acids. V lost 5 bases and J lost 5, with 11 bases in between. Germline CDR1 and CDR2: MNHEY and SVGEGT.

This chain joins TRBV20-1 and TRBJ1-5; no clear D gene. The germline V gene encodes CDR1 DFQATT and CDR2 SNEGSKA (reference sequence). The V end lost 1 base, the J end lost 4 bases, and 17 bases lay between the germline ends. The CDR3 consists of 16 residues. The CDR3 DNA reads as TGCAGTGCTAGAGCAAACCGCGCCAGTCATAATCAGCCCCAGCATTTT. Its translation is CSARANRASHNQPQHF.

The chain combines TRBV10-3 with TRBJ2-5; TRBD1 aligns across 7 bases. V lost 5 bases to trimming and J lost 2 bases; unmatched junction nucleotides: 8. This CDR3 is built from 15 residues. Germline V lookup: CDR1 ENHRY, CDR2 SYGVKD. CDR3 in amino acids: CAISRSTGDQETQYF. Written as DNA, the CDR3 is TGTGCCATCAGTAGATCAACAGGGGATCAAGAGACCCAGTACTTC.

This clonotype was seen repeatedly, ten times or more. The chain combines TRBV3-1 with TRBJ2-7; D is uncertain. This CDR3 spans 13 amino acids. Between the trimmed V and J ends, which lost 1 base and 3 bases, there was a span of 7 bases. From germline, CDR1 is LGHDT and CDR2 YNNKEL (reference sequence). The CDR3 here is CASSQADYYEQYF. The DNA for the CDR3 is TGTGCCAGCAGCCAAGCGGATTACTACGAGCAGTACTTC.